The 5 T cell receptor beta chains below all came from one sample that was sequenced in a study of cytomegalovirus exposure and HLA in healthy donors. Researchers ran the PCR with 60 Vbeta and 13 Jbeta primers. Generated by immunoSEQ multiplex PCR, the TCRdb table keeps only in-frame clones and is missing some. The data show some 140,000 clones, with about 85% seen just once and about 6.7% held by the top ten. What was sequenced was PBMCs. Receptors were obtained from a woman aged 25 to 39 in good health and CMV-seropositive.

The V gene is TRBV5-1, the J gene TRBJ1-3; D is uncertain. There are 17 residues in the CDR3. The V end lost 2 bases, the J end lost 0 bases, and 15 bases lay between the germline ends. In germline, CDR1 is SGHRS, CDR2 YFSETQ. This CDR3 reads CASSFLTPSASGNTIYF. The CDR3 DNA is TGCGCCAGCAGCTTCCTAACCCCCAGCGCCTCTGGAAACACCATATATTTT.

This clone has a handful of counts. The V call is TRBV28, the J call TRBJ1-1, with D possibly TRBD1 on 6 matching bases. Trimming shortened V by 8 bases and J by 3 bases, and 16 bases separated the two germline ends. The CDR3 covers 14 residues. Per the germline V gene, CDR1 is MDHEN and CDR2 is SYDVKM. The CDR3 DNA sequence: TGTGCCAGCCTGGGGAGGGGGGGGGACACTGAAGCTTTCTTT. Translation gives CASLGRGGDTEAFF.

The chain has TRBV28 and TRBJ1-1, with 7 bases matching TRBD1. The germline gives CDR1 MDHEN, CDR2 SYDVKM. This CDR3 is 15 amino acids long. V shed 6 bases, J shed 2 bases, and the junction held 9 bases outside the gene matches. CDR3 residues: CASRVAGQLNTEAFF. The CDR3 coding sequence is TGTGCCAGCAGAGTTGCGGGACAGCTTAACACTGAAGCTTTCTTT.

The chain is built from TRBV5-1 and TRBJ2-7; 11 bases align to TRBD1. V gave up 3 bases and J gave up 7 bases; unmatched junction bases: 6. The CDR3 runs to 14 residues. The germline CDR1 and CDR2 sequences are SGHRS and YFSETQ. In DNA, the CDR3 is TGCGCCAGCAGCTCCGGACAGGGGGCAGGGGAGCAGTACTTC. Residues: CASSSGQGAGEQYF.

This clone occurred a few times. This CDR3 reads CASSIQGGRNEQFF. For the CDR3, the DNA is TGTGCCAGTAGTATTCAGGGAGGCCGCAATGAGCAGTTCTTC. This chain uses TRBV19 with TRBJ2-1; TRBD2 is a possible D gene (6 bases). Germline V lookup: CDR1 LNHDA, CDR2 SQIVND (reference sequence). The V end lost 3 bases, the J end lost 6 bases, and 12 bases lay between the germline ends. The CDR3 length is 14 residues.